This TCR beta chain was sequenced for a study of cytomegalovirus exposure and HLA in healthy donors. Across the study: When 398 donors were genotyped, roughly four fifths of them were found to fall in the Caucasian-associated ancestry cluster.

V gave up 4 bases and J gave up 6 bases, with 8 bases separating them. The CDR3 runs 12 residues. Per the germline V gene, CDR1 is SEHNR and CDR2 is FQNEAQ (reference sequence). The PCR used 60 Vbeta and 13 Jbeta primers. Data came from immunoSEQ multiplex PCR; TCRdb stores just in-frame clones and leaves some out. The data show roughly 130,000 clones, with about three quarters seen just once and around 1.3% held by the top ten. The sample comprised PBMCs. The origin of this receptor is a male donor in good health and CMV-seropositive. The genes are TRBV7-9 and TRBJ2-3, with no clear D. In DNA, the CDR3 is TGTGCCAGCAGCTCCGTTGTTGATACGCAGTATTTT. Translation: CASSSVVDTQYF.